These 2 T cell receptor beta chains were sequenced from one sample in a study of radiation and T cells in renal cell carcinoma. Sequencing was performed with immunoSEQ multiplex PCR; in TCRdb, only in-frame clones are kept and a portion is missing. The repertoire holds 120,000 to 150,000 clones, with roughly 90% as singletons. Sample time point: baseline pretreatment blood. Specified treatment: 15 Gy SBRT to primary tumor, nephrectomy 4 weeks later. The sequenced sample was blood, obtained from a patient whose treatment included radiotherapy and nephrectomy. The receptors here all came from a woman in her seventies with renal cell carcinoma.

V and J are TRBV7-8 and TRBJ2-5; 10 bases match TRBD2. The germline gives CDR1 SGHVS, CDR2 FQNEAQ. The V gene end was trimmed by 5 bases and the J gene end by 4 bases; junction bases not matched to a gene: 7. This CDR3 is built from 15 residues. The CDR3 coding sequence is TGTGCCAGCAGCACTCTAGCGGGGGCGAGAGAGACCCAGTACTTC. It encodes CASSTLAGARETQYF.

V usage is TRBV6-1 and J usage is TRBJ1-5, with 8 bases that match TRBD1. Germline V gene sequence: CDR1 MNHNS, CDR2 SASEGT. J lost 11 bases, V lost 0 bases, and 6 bases had no gene match. The CDR3 loop spans 14 amino acids. CDR3 sequence reads: CASSEATGVGAQHF. As DNA, the CDR3 is TGTGCCAGCAGTGAAGCGACAGGGGTTGGGGCCCAGCATTTT.